The 10 T cell receptor beta chains given below trace back to one sample, sequenced in a study of CD8 T cells in Susac syndrome. About 0.5 to 1 ug RNA was reverse transcribed with random hexamers. From the immunoSEQ multiplex PCR reads, TCRdb called clonotypes with MiXCR, one entry per CDR3 protein. Of more than 95,000 distinct CDR3 sequences in the sample, more than 90% were seen once. Sequencing was carried out using CD8+ T cells from PBMCs. The source of these receptors is a human donor with Susac syndrome.

V gene TRBV30 combines with J gene TRBJ2-7; 7 positions agree with TRBD1. There are 14 residues in the CDR3. V shed 0 bases, J shed 7 bases, and the junction held 9 bases outside the gene matches. Germline values: CDR1 GTSNPN, CDR2 SVGIG (reference sequence). The CDR3 protein is CAWSVVPGGREQYF. The CDR3 bases are TGTGCCTGGAGTGTAGTTCCAGGGGGAAGGGAGCAGTACTTC.

The chain combines TRBV7-2 with TRBJ2-5; D is undetermined. There are 15 residues in the CDR3. Trimming took off 5 bases at V and 0 bases at J, with 13 bases between the two ends. CDR1 is SGHTA, CDR2 FQGNSA, per germline. In DNA, the CDR3 is TGTGCCAGCAGCCCCCCCATAGGGTACCAAGAGACCCAGTACTTC. Encoded protein: CASSPPIGYQETQYF.

This clonotype was observed a few times. The DNA for the CDR3 is TGTGCCAGCAGTGATACAGGGTCGAGTGAGCAGTACTTC. It is translated as CASSDTGSSEQYF. V usage is TRBV25-1 and J usage is TRBJ2-7, with a weak D call TRBD1 (6 bases). CDR3 length: 13 amino acids. The V gene lost 3 bases and the J gene lost 7 bases, with 13 bases spanning the gap. The germline V gene has CDR1 MGHDK and CDR2 SYGVNS.

The V gene is TRBV28, the J gene TRBJ1-2, with TRBD1 matching 8 bases. The V gene end was trimmed by 6 bases and the J gene end by 4 bases; junction bases not matched to a gene: 7. The V gene's germline CDR1 is MDHEN and CDR2 SYDVKM. The CDR3 spans 14 residues. CDR3 nucleotides: TGTGCCAGCAGCGGGACAGGCGAGCTCTATGGCTACACCTTC. Translation gives CASSGTGELYGYTF.

This chain connects TRBV12-3 or TRBV12-4 to TRBJ1-5; a weak D match, TRBD1 (6 bases). V was cut by 7 bases and J by 6 bases, with 13 bases left in between. The length of the CDR3 is 13 residues. CDR3 bases: TGTGCCAGCACCCGGGGCAGGGGTCAGCCCCAGCATTTT. Encoded protein: CASTRGRGQPQHF.

This clonotype has just one count. The chain recombines TRBV7-2 with TRBJ2-3; D may correspond to TRBD1 or TRBD2 (5 bases each). From germline, CDR1 is SGHTA and CDR2 FQGNSA. CDR3 length: 18 residues. V was cut by 3 bases and J by 5 bases, with 24 bases left in between. The CDR3: CASSFKPRTRSRGDTQYF. The DNA for the CDR3 is TGTGCCAGCAGCTTCAAGCCCCGGACTCGATCGAGGGGAGATACGCAGTATTTT.

The rearrangement joins TRBV9 to TRBJ2-3; no clear D. V was pared by 0 bases and J by 1 base, with 6 bases between. Germline lookup yields CDR1 SGDLS and CDR2 YYNGEE. The CDR3 consists of 14 residues. The CDR3 protein is CASSVGSGTDTQYF. Here the CDR3 DNA reads TGTGCCAGCAGCGTAGGGAGTGGCACAGATACGCAGTATTTT.

V and J are TRBV2 and TRBJ1-2, with 7 bases aligning to TRBD1. Per germline, CDR1 SNHLY and CDR2 FYNNEI. This CDR3 spans 15 amino acids. The ends lost 7 bases at V and 8 bases at J; junction bases unmatched: 16. CDR3 nucleotides: TGTGCCAGCACCCTACTAGGACAGGAGCGGCGGGGCTACACCTTC. Translating it yields CASTLLGQERRGYTF.

The chain is built from TRBV20-1 and TRBJ2-5, with 8 bases identical to TRBD2. Germline-derived CDR1 and CDR2 are DFQATT and SNEGSKA (reference sequence). The CDR3 sequence is 18 residues long. The junction had 17 bases not matched to a gene; V was cut back by 3 bases and J by 2 bases. CDR3 DNA sequence: TGCAGTGCTAGTATCCCACCGGGGGGGTTGATCAGGCAAGAGACCCAGTACTTC. Protein sequence: CSASIPPGGLIRQETQYF.

In this sample, this clonotype turned up once. J is TRBJ1-6 and V is TRBV30; D remains unclear. This CDR3 comprises 15 residues. CDR1 is GTSNPN and CDR2 is SVGIG in the germline V gene (reference sequence). V was trimmed by 3 bases and J by 6 bases, leaving 15 bases between them. This CDR3 reads CAWRVTWTANSPLHF. In DNA, the CDR3 is TGTGCCTGGAGGGTAACATGGACGGCTAATTCACCCCTCCACTTT.